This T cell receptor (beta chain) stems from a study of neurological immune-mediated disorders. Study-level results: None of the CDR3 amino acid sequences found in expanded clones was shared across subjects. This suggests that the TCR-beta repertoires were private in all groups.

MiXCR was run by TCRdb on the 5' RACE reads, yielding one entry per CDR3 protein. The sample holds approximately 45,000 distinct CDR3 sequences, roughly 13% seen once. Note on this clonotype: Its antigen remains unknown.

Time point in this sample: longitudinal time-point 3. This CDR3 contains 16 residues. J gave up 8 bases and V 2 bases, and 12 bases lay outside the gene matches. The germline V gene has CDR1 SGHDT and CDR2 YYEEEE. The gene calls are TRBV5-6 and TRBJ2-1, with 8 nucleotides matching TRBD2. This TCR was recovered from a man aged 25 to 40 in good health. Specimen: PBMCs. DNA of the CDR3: TGTGCCAGCAGCTTACCCGAGAATAGCGGGAATCATGAGCAGTTCTTC. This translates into CASSLPENSGNHEQFF.